The 5 T cell receptor beta chains presented below share a single source sample, sequenced in a study of vaccination and CD4 T cells after COVID-19. Sequencing of the DNA from cultured CD4+ T cells was carried out with the Oncomine TCR Beta short-read assay. TCRdb called the PCR reads again in MiXCR, with one record for every CDR3 protein. The sample has 16,000 or so distinct CDR3 sequences; roughly four fifths are singletons. Described treatment: approximately 11-day PBMC culture with coronavirus spike peptide pools or control peptides (ViraFEST assay). The antigens these receptors bind are not known. This sample comprised CD4+ T cells from blood, cultured in vitro, obtained after SARS-CoV-2 vaccination. The receptors derive from a human donor who received a COVID-19 vaccine.

The chain uses TRBV5-1 and TRBJ1-6; D uncertain. Germline V gene sequence: CDR1 SGHRS, CDR2 YFSETQ. The CDR3 length is 14 residues. V lost 0 bases, J lost 5 bases, and 6 bases lay in between. The CDR3 region is CASSLARDNSPLHF. The CDR3 coding sequence is TGCGCCAGCAGCTTGGCTAGGGATAATTCACCCCTCCACTTT.

In nucleotides, the CDR3 is TGCAGCGGACTCGCTGGACTAGCGGGCGGCGAGCAGTACTTC. Residues: CSGLAGLAGGEQYF. The gene calls are TRBV29-1 and TRBJ2-7; 11 bases are shared with TRBD2. The J segment lost 6 bases and the V segment lost 7 bases, leaving 11 bases of the junction unmatched. In germline, CDR1 is SQVTM, CDR2 ANQGSEA. The CDR3 is made up of 14 amino acids.

The chain carries TRBV2 and TRBJ2-7; D may be TRBD2 (7 bases). Trimming removed 4 bases at V and 4 bases at J, with 11 bases between. Germline-derived CDR1 and CDR2 are SNHLY and FYNNEI. The CDR3 spans 13 residues. The CDR3 DNA sequence: TGTGCCAGCAGTGTACAGGGAGGGTACGAGCAGTACTTC. It encodes CASSVQGGYEQYF.

This chain uses TRBV7-2 with TRBJ2-1; 7 nucleotides agree with TRBD2. The V gene end was trimmed by 5 bases and the J gene end by 8 bases; junction bases not matched to a gene: 9. Germline-derived CDR1 and CDR2 are SGHTA and FQGNSA. The CDR3 covers 14 residues. CDR3 in amino acids: CASSRGLGDDEQFF. In DNA, the CDR3 is TGTGCCAGCAGCCGAGGACTAGGAGACGATGAGCAGTTCTTC.

The gene calls are TRBV19 and TRBJ1-5; maybe TRBD1 (5 bases). Germline values: CDR1 LNHDA, CDR2 SQIVND (reference sequence). This CDR3 region has 14 residues. The V and J ends lost 5 bases and 2 bases respectively, with 10 bases between them. CDR3 nucleotide sequence: TGTGCCAGTAGTGGGGGGTTCGGCAATCAGCCCCAGCATTTT. It translates to CASSGGFGNQPQHF. Based on the CDR3 plus reference TRBV19 and TRBJ1-5, the full variable domain is DGGITQSPKYLFRKEGQNVTLSCEQNLNHDAMYWYRQDPGQGLRLIYYSQIVNDFQKGDIAEGYSVSREKKESFPLTVTSAQKNPTAFYLCASSGGFGNQPQHFGDGTRLSIL.